One sample yielded the 20 T cell receptor beta chains listed below, sequenced in a study of blood T cell repertoires in COVID-19. Clones were sequenced by immunoSEQ multiplex PCR, and TCRdb holds only the in-frame ones, with some missing. The sample consists of around 380,000 clones, approximately 87% of them appearing once. The sequenced material came from PBMCs or T cells enriched from blood (not recorded which). These receptors all come from a man aged 25 to 45 who had recovered from COVID-19.

The chain is built from TRBV12-3 or TRBV12-4 and TRBJ1-1, with D unresolved. V lost 6 bases to trimming and J lost 4 bases, with 9 bases between them. This CDR3 comprises 12 residues. The CDR3 reads CASSSYGTEAFF. Here the CDR3 DNA reads TGTGCCAGCAGCTCGTACGGCACTGAAGCTTTCTTT.

The V and J genes are TRBV15 and TRBJ1-2; tentative D call: TRBD1 (6 bases). Germline CDR1 LNHNV, CDR2 YYDKDF (reference sequence). Trimming removed 0 bases from V and 4 bases from J, with 12 bases in between. This CDR3 region has 15 residues. The CDR3 DNA is TGTGCCACCAGCAGAGATGTTGGGACACCCTATGGCTACACCTTC. This encodes CATSRDVGTPYGYTF.

The CDR3 is CASTPGAAYNEQFF. The CDR3 coding sequence is TGTGCCAGCACCCCAGGGGCCGCGTACAATGAGCAGTTCTTC. The V call is TRBV6-5, the J call TRBJ2-1; possible D gene TRBD1, 6 bases. V lost 7 bases and J 4 bases, leaving 14 bases between the germline ends. In germline, CDR1 is MNHEY, CDR2 SVGAGI. This CDR3 is built from 14 residues.

The V and J genes are TRBV12-5 and TRBJ2-6; 9 bases are a match to TRBD1. The germline V gene encodes CDR1 LGHNT and CDR2 FRNRAP. Germline trimming cut 1 base from V and 4 bases from J; bases unmatched to any gene: 5. CDR3 length equals 17 residues. CDR3: CASGLGTGVSGANVLTF. DNA for the CDR3: TGTGCTAGTGGTTTGGGGACAGGGGTCTCCGGGGCCAACGTCCTGACTTTC.

The rearrangement joins TRBV7-9 to TRBJ2-6; D is perhaps TRBD1 (6 bases). The CDR3 length is 18 residues. Germline V gene data show CDR1 as SEHNR and CDR2 as FQNEAQ (reference sequence). V lost 2 bases and J lost 0, with 14 bases in between. CDR3 protein: CASSLWDNTYSGANVLTF. CDR3 DNA: TGTGCCAGCAGCTTATGGGACAATACTTACTCTGGGGCCAACGTCCTGACTTTC.

V usage is TRBV5-1 and J usage is TRBJ1-1; 7 bases align to TRBD1. There are 13 residues in the CDR3. The V and J ends lost 5 bases and 2 bases, in that order; junction bases with no gene match: 3. Germline CDR1 reads SGHRS; CDR2 reads YFSETQ. In nucleotides, the CDR3 is TGCGCCAGCAGACAGGGGATCAACACTGAAGCTTTCTTT. Protein product: CASRQGINTEAFF.

The chain combines TRBV3-1 (or the pseudogene TRBV3-2) with TRBJ2-2; D perhaps matches TRBD2 (6 bases). V dropped 3 bases and J dropped 4 bases, with 21 bases sitting between them. Germline lookup yields CDR1 LGHDT and CDR2 YNNKEL (reference sequence). The CDR3 consists of 18 residues. CDR3 sequence: CASSHEGGIGGGTGELFF. In nucleotides, the CDR3 is TGTGCCAGCAGCCACGAGGGAGGAATCGGAGGTGGCACCGGGGAGCTGTTTTTT.

The V and J genes are TRBV12-3 or TRBV12-4 and TRBJ2-4; 7 nucleotides align to TRBD2. Unmatched junction bases numbered 1, after V lost 2 bases and J lost 6 bases. The CDR3 runs to 13 residues. This CDR3 is CASSLSSGNIQYF. In nucleotides, the CDR3 is TGTGCCAGCAGTTTATCTAGCGGAAACATTCAGTACTTC.

The chain has TRBV20-1 and TRBJ2-7; D call uncertain. Trimming stripped 3 bases from V and 2 bases from J, with 5 bases between. The CDR3 is made up of 11 amino acids. Germline CDR1 and CDR2: DFQATT and SNEGSKA (reference sequence). This CDR3 reads CSASGAYEQYF. In DNA form, the CDR3 reads TGCAGTGCTAGCGGAGCCTACGAGCAGTACTTC.

The rearrangement links TRBV2 to TRBJ2-7; 8 nucleotides match TRBD1. The CDR3 contains 15 residues. V dropped 6 bases and J dropped 5; count of bases not matched to a gene: 12. Germline V CDR1 and CDR2: SNHLY, FYNNEI. In DNA, the CDR3 is TGTGCCAGCAGCGATACTCCGGGACAGGTCGACGAGCAGTACTTC. This translates into CASSDTPGQVDEQYF.

This clone has a single count. This rearrangement joins TRBV7-9 to TRBJ1-4; D is ambiguous. Deletions cut 4 bases from V and 4 bases from J, with 10 bases between. Germline V gene lookup returns CDR1 SEHNR and CDR2 FQNEAQ (reference sequence). This CDR3 is 14 amino acids long. CDR3 region: CASSSWRSNEKLFF. The CDR3 DNA reads as TGTGCCAGCAGCTCATGGCGGAGTAATGAAAAACTGTTTTTT.

This sequence joins TRBV5-4 and TRBJ1-1, with D tentatively TRBD1 (5 bases). CDR1 is SGHNT and CDR2 is YYREEE in the germline V gene (reference sequence). The CDR3 has 15 residues. V lost 2 bases and J 0 bases, leaving 11 bases between the germline ends. CDR3 sequence: CASSLQDKLNTEAFF. The DNA for the CDR3 is TGTGCCAGCAGCTTACAGGACAAATTGAACACTGAAGCTTTCTTT.

This clone occurred once. V usage is TRBV5-1 and J usage is TRBJ2-7, with a possible D match to TRBD1 (6 bases). The CDR3 is 13 amino acids. Germline values: CDR1 SGHRS, CDR2 YFSETQ. Trimming stripped 4 bases from V and 6 bases from J, with 14 bases between. CDR3 DNA sequence: TGCGCCAGCAGCACCAACAGGGTTACCGAGCAGTACTTC. Encoded protein: CASSTNRVTEQYF.

The V and J genes are TRBV6-5 and TRBJ2-7, with D possibly matching TRBD1 (5 bases). V was shortened by 6 bases and J by 2 bases, with 17 bases between the two germline ends. Germline V lookup: CDR1 MNHEY, CDR2 SVGAGI. The CDR3 loop spans 15 amino acids. This chain's CDR3 is CASSRTGRGTYEQYF. In DNA, the CDR3 is TGTGCCAGCAGCCGAACGGGTAGGGGAACCTACGAGCAGTACTTC.

A single count supports this clone. This chain connects TRBV19 to TRBJ1-2; D ambiguous. Germline V gives CDR1 LNHDA, CDR2 SQIVND (reference sequence). The length of the CDR3 is 15 residues. Trimming stripped 3 bases from V and 1 base from J, with 12 bases between. The CDR3 reads CASSILSTGNYGYTF. CDR3 sequence (DNA): TGTGCCAGTAGTATTTTGAGTACTGGTAACTATGGCTACACCTTC.

The V gene is TRBV3-1 (or the pseudogene TRBV3-2), the J gene TRBJ1-3; D is undetermined. Germline CDR1 reads LGHDT; CDR2 reads YNNKEL (reference sequence). Trimming removed 1 base at V and 9 bases at J, with 4 bases between. The CDR3 has 11 residues. CDR3 bases: TGTGCCAGCAGCCAAGGTCTCACCATATATTTT. Translation: CASSQGLTIYF.

The genes are TRBV5-1 and TRBJ1-1; maybe TRBD1 (5 bases). Per the germline V gene, CDR1 is SGHRS and CDR2 is YFSETQ. This CDR3 region has 13 residues. Trimming took off 2 bases at V and 4 bases at J, with 9 bases between the two ends. The CDR3 nucleotides are TGCGCCAGCAGCTTCAGGGTTCGCACTGAAGCTTTCTTT. Translation gives CASSFRVRTEAFF.

This chain uses TRBV5-1 with TRBJ2-1; D is perhaps TRBD1 (5 bases). Germline CDR1 and CDR2: SGHRS and YFSETQ. This CDR3 comprises 16 residues. The germline V and J ends were trimmed by 0 bases and 5 bases, with 15 bases remaining between them. The chain's CDR3 is CASSLEAQGLNNEQFF. In nucleotides, the CDR3 is TGCGCCAGCAGCTTGGAAGCCCAGGGCCTTAACAATGAGCAGTTCTTC.

This clone was picked up one time. The chain couples TRBV12-5 to TRBJ1-2; TRBD1 is a possible D gene (5 bases). In germline, CDR1 is LGHNT, CDR2 FRNRAP. This CDR3 is 15 amino acids long. The V end lost 2 bases, the J end lost 6 bases, and 16 bases lay between the germline ends. DNA for the CDR3: TGTGCTAGTGGTTTGAGTCTGGGGCATTGGGATGGCTACACCTTC. Translation gives CASGLSLGHWDGYTF. Full variable domain (outside the CDR3, taken from reference TRBV12-5 and TRBJ1-2): DARVTQTPRHKVTEMGQEVTMRCQPILGHNTVFWYRQTMMQGLELLAYFRNRAPLDDSGMPKDRFSAEMPDATLATLKIQPSEPRDSAVYFCASGLSLGHWDGYTFGSGTRLTVV.

The chain couples TRBV19 to TRBJ2-2, with D unclear. From germline, CDR1 is LNHDA and CDR2 SQIVND (reference sequence). There are 15 residues in the CDR3. V was pared by 1 base and J by 0 bases, with 6 bases between. The CDR3 DNA reads TGTGCCAGTAGTATAGGTGAGGCGAACACCGGGGAGCTGTTTTTT. Translation: CASSIGEANTGELFF. Drawing the rest from reference TRBV19 and TRBJ2-2, the complete variable domain is DGGITQSPKYLFRKEGQNVTLSCEQNLNHDAMYWYRQDPGQGLRLIYYSQIVNDFQKGDIAEGYSVSREKKESFPLTVTSAQKNPTAFYLCASSIGEANTGELFFGEGSRLTVL.